This TCR beta chain came from a study of blood T cell repertoires in COVID-19 (dated by TCRdb to about 2020). For the wider study: Samples from collaborators originated in the United States, Italy and Spain and spanned both the acute and convalescent phases of COVID-19. The material from the prospective study consisted of cDNA or gDNA derived from T cells, B-cell-depleted T cells, or PBMCs. Deeply sampled blood TCRbeta repertoires from subjects exposed to, actively infected with, or recovered from COVID-19 were included in the dataset. A freely available public database, intended as a resource for researchers studying the immune response to SARS-CoV-2, is where the repertoires were released. Samples came from the ongoing ImmuneRACE study (first 160 participants) plus 1,254 subjects from 6 global collaborators. Sample metadata almost always included a de-identified subject ID, COVID-19 status, age in years and sex. Where available, HLA class I and class II types were obtained from metadata supplied by the sample provider rather than from assay-based typing. Overall results and qualifications from the work: Clinical and demographic metadata were provided uncurated, with the amount varying by source and participant.

TCRbeta CDR3 regions were amplified from genomic DNA by means of the immunoSEQ Assay, a bias-controlled multiplex PCR. The authors' pipeline ran thus. Nucleated cell counts per sample were estimated from amplification of reference gene primers within the assay. To quantify the absolute abundance of each unique TCRbeta CDR3 rearrangement, sequence reads were collapsed and filtered. For each sample, productive Simpson clonality was calculated as the square root of Simpson's diversity index across productive rearrangements. TCRdb mirrors the immuneACCESS table, restricted to in-frame sequences. Some clones are absent from its copies; in checked studies, under half trace to an unresolved V gene, and the reason for the others is unknown. V and J calls and clone size come straight from that table; D and trimming were deduced from the DNA. The sample table records over 45,000 clones; more than 75% of these occur just once. About 5.1% of the sample is held by the ten biggest clonotypes.

Worth noting for this clone: No cognate antigen has been identified for it. No much larger clone exists at a distance of one base, and base qualities are not known.

CDR1 and CDR2, per the germline V gene (reference sequence), are SEHNR and FQNEAQ. From its cysteine to its phenylalanine, the CDR3 spans 17 amino acids. Of the read, only the CDR3 DNA is kept; its 51 bases are in frame from base 1. The V end loses 5 bases and the J end loses 6 bases, and a stretch of 24 bases separates them. Each collaborating institution followed its own protocols to collect whole blood in K2EDTA tubes. For TCRbeta analysis, collaborator samples were shipped as frozen whole blood, as isolated PBMCs, or as DNA extracted from either sample type. The receptor chain draws on TRBV7-9 and TRBJ2-3; matching of 6 bases hints at TRBD1 as the D gene. Sequenced sample: peripheral blood. The TCR was taken from a man older than 75 in a cohort sampled during active COVID-19. CDR3 loop: CASSGRRDKRFADTQYF. The DNA sequence follows: TGTGCCAGCAGCGGGCGCCGGGACAAACGCTTTGCGGATACGCAGTATTTT.